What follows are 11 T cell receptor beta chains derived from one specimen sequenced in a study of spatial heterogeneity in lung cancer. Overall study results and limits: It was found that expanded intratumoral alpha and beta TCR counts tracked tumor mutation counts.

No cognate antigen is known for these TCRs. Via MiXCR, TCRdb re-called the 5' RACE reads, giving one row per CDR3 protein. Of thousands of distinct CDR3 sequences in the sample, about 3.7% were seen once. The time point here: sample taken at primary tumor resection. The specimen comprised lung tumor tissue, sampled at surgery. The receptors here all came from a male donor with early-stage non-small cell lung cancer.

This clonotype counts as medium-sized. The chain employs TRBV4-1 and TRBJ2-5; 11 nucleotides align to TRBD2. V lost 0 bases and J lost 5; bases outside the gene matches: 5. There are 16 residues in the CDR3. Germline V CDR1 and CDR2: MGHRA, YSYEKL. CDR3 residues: CASSQETSGNKETQYF. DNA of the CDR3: TGCGCCAGCAGCCAAGAGACTAGCGGGAACAAGGAGACCCAGTACTTC.

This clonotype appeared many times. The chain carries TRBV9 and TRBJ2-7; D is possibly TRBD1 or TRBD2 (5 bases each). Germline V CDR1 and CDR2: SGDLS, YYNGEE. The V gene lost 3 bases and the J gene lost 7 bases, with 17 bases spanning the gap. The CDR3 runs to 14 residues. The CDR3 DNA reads TGTGCCAGCAGCGCGGGGACCGACCGGGGAGAGCAGTACTTC. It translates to CASSAGTDRGEQYF.

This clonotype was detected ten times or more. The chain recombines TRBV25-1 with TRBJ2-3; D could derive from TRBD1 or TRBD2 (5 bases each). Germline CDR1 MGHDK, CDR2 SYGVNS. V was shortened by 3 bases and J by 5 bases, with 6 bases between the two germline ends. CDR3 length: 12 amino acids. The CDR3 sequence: CASSERGDTQYF. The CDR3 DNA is TGTGCCAGCAGTGAGAGGGGAGATACGCAGTATTTT.

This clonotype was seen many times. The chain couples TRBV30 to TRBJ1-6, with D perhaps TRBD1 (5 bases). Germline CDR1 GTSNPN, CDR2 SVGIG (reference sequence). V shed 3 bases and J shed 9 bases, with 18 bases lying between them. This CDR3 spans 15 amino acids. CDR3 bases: TGTGCCTGGAGCAGCTTAGGGGCGAGATTTTCACCCCTCCACTTT. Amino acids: CAWSSLGARFSPLHF. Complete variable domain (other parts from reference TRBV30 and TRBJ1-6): SQTIHQWPATLVQPVGSPLSLECTVEGTSNPNLYWYRQAAGRGLQLLFYSVGIGQISSEVPQNLSASRPQDRQFILSSKKLLLSDSGFYLCAWSSLGARFSPLHFGNGTRLTVT.

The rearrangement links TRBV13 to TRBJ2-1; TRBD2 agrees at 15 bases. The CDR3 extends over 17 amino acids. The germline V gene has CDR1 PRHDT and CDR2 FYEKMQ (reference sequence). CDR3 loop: CFSSSRTSGRANNEQFF. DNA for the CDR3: TGTTTCAGCAGCTCGCGGACTAGCGGGAGGGCGAACAATGAGCAGTTCTTC.

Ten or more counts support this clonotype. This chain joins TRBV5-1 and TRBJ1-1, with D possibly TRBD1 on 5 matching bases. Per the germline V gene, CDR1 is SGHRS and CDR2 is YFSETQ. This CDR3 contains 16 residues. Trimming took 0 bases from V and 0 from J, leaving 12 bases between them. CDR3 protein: CASSLGGGGMNTEAFF. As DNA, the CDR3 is TGCGCCAGCAGCTTGGGGGGGGGAGGAATGAACACTGAAGCTTTCTTT.

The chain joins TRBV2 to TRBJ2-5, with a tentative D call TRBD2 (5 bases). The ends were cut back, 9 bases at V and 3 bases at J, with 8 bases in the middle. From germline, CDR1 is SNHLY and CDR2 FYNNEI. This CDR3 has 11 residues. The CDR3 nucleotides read TGTGCCAGTACCGGGGAAGAGACCCAGTACTTC. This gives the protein CASTGEETQYF.

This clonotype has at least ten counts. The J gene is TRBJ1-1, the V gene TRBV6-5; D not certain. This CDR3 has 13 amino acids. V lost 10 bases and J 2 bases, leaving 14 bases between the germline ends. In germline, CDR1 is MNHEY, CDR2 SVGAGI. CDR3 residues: CATSLGVNTEAFF. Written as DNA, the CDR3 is TGTGCCACCTCCCTCGGGGTAAACACTGAAGCTTTCTTT.

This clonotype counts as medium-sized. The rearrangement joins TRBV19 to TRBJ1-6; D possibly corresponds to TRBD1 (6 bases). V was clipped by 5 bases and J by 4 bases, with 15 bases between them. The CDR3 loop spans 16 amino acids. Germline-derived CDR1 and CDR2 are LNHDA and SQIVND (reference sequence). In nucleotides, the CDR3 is TGTGCCAGTAGTCCTTCCCGGACAGATTATAATTCACCCCTCCACTTT. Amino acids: CASSPSRTDYNSPLHF.

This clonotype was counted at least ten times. Here the CDR3 reads CASSLAGGSNEAFF. In DNA form, the CDR3 reads TGCGCCAGCAGCTTGGCCGGCGGTTCAAATGAAGCTTTCTTT. The chain is built from TRBV5-1 and TRBJ1-1; D is unclear. Germline CDR1 is SGHRS and CDR2 is YFSETQ. CDR3 length: 14 residues. Trimming pared 0 bases from V and 7 bases from J, leaving 13 bases between.

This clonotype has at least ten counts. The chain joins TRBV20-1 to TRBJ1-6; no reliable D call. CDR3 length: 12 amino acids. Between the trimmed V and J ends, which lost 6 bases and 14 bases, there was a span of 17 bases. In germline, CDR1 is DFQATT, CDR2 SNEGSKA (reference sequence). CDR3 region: CSASLSASALHF. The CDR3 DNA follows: TGCAGTGCCTCTCTCTCCGCTTCGGCCCTCCACTTT.